Presented here are 27 T cell receptor beta chains from one specimen sequenced in a study of T cell repertoires in cytomegalovirus infection. Each CDR3 protein gets one entry after TCRdb re-called the reads with MiXCR. In the table there are roughly 230,000 distinct CDR3 sequences, 22% of which are singletons. Source material: CD8+ T cells from PBMCs. These receptors were collected from a human donor in good health (CMV status not recorded). Some clones in this sample may be carry-over from other donors' samples.

This clonotype occurred a few times. The chain combines TRBV10-3 with TRBJ1-5; tentatively, D is TRBD1 (5 bases). The CDR3 contains 15 residues. Trimming took off 0 bases at V and 3 bases at J, with 9 bases between the two ends. In germline, CDR1 is ENHRY, CDR2 SYGVKD. The CDR3 sequence: CAISESEGVNQPQHF. In DNA form, the CDR3 reads TGTGCCATCAGTGAGTCGGAAGGGGTCAATCAGCCCCAGCATTTT.

The chain is built from TRBV7-9 and TRBJ2-7, with D maybe TRBD2 (6 bases). The V gene lost 7 bases and the J gene lost 6 bases, with 13 bases spanning the gap. The CDR3 is made up of 12 amino acids. Germline values: CDR1 SEHNR, CDR2 FQNEAQ (reference sequence). The CDR3 DNA sequence: TGTGCCAGCATGGAGGGATCGGGCGAGCAGTACTTC. Translating gives CASMEGSGEQYF.

This clonotype appeared many times. The chain recombines TRBV7-2 with TRBJ1-5; D gene unclear. The V gene lost 3 bases and the J gene lost 0 bases, with 9 bases spanning the gap. Germline V gene lookup returns CDR1 SGHTA and CDR2 FQGNSA. The CDR3 is 15 residues long. CDR3 protein: CASSFVPLSNQPQHF. CDR3 DNA sequence: TGTGCCAGCAGCTTCGTCCCGCTTAGCAATCAGCCCCAGCATTTT.

This clonotype was picked up a small number of times. The V gene is TRBV7-8, the J gene TRBJ2-5, with D maybe TRBD1 (5 bases). The CDR3 totals 16 residues. V was shortened by 4 bases and J by 0 bases, with 15 bases between the two germline ends. Germline V gene sequence: CDR1 SGHVS, CDR2 FQNEAQ. This CDR3 is CASSSAAREYQETQYF. CDR3 in DNA: TGTGCCAGCAGCTCCGCCGCCAGGGAATACCAAGAGACCCAGTACTTC.

The chain has TRBV4-1 and TRBJ1-6; D remains unclear. The CDR3 spans 20 residues. Germline loops: CDR1 MGHRA, CDR2 YSYEKL. V was shortened by 0 bases and J by 7 bases, with 25 bases between the two germline ends. The CDR3 loop is CASSQEVAHFKGVGNSPLHF. The CDR3 DNA reads as TGCGCCAGCAGCCAAGAAGTGGCTCATTTCAAGGGTGTAGGCAATTCACCCCTCCACTTT.

This clonotype came up a few times. The chain joins TRBV5-6 to TRBJ2-1, with TRBD1 identical over 8 bases. V was pared by 0 bases and J by 3 bases, with 5 bases of the junction left unmatched. Per germline, CDR1 SGHDT and CDR2 YYEEEE. The CDR3 runs to 16 residues. The CDR3 here is CASSLAGGGNYNEQFF. CDR3 nucleotides: TGTGCCAGCAGCTTGGCAGGGGGCGGAAACTACAATGAGCAGTTCTTC.

This clonotype was seen more than once but under ten times. This sequence joins TRBV20-1 and TRBJ2-1; possibly TRBD2 for D (5 bases). CDR1 DFQATT and CDR2 SNEGSKA come from the germline V gene (reference sequence). The CDR3 is made up of 15 amino acids. With 3 bases removed from V and 4 bases from J, the gap between germline ends came to 16 bases. The CDR3 loop is CSARDSLVPYNEQFF. The CDR3 coding sequence is TGCAGTGCTAGGGACTCCCTAGTCCCTTACAATGAGCAGTTCTTC.

This clonotype was picked up a small number of times. The rearrangement joins TRBV5-6 to TRBJ2-1; tentative D call: TRBD1 (6 bases). Trimming left V 6 bases short and J 10 bases short, with 14 bases between. This CDR3 comprises 12 residues. Germline assignment: CDR1 SGHDT and CDR2 YYEEEE. The CDR3 sequence: CASNQGTGEQFF. DNA for the CDR3: TGTGCCAGCAACCAGGGGACGGGCGAGCAGTTCTTC.

Many counts were recorded for this clonotype. This sequence joins TRBV10-3 and TRBJ2-2, with D uncertain. V was shortened by 7 bases and J by 1 base, with 4 bases between the two germline ends. The CDR3 has 12 amino acids. Germline V CDR1 and CDR2: ENHRY, SYGVKD. The CDR3 region is CAINRNTGELFF. The CDR3, as DNA: TGTGCCATCAACCGGAACACCGGGGAGCTGTTTTTT.

This clonotype was detected ten times or more. The V call is TRBV11-2, the J call TRBJ2-2; D is ambiguous. The CDR3 length is 14 residues. The ends were cut back, 1 base at V and 6 bases at J, with 9 bases in the middle. The germline V gene has CDR1 SGHAT and CDR2 FQNNGV. CDR3 DNA sequence: TGTGCCAGCAGCTTAGGACTCTATGCCGGGGAGCTGTTTTTT. It translates to CASSLGLYAGELFF.

This clonotype was recorded a few times. This chain uses TRBV7-9 with TRBJ2-3; a possible D gene is TRBD1 (5 bases). V was trimmed by 1 base and J by 3 bases, leaving 8 bases between them. CDR3 size: 14 residues. Germline loops: CDR1 SEHNR, CDR2 FQNEAQ (reference sequence). CDR3 DNA sequence: TGTGCCAGCAGCTTAGGGTACAGGACAGATACGCAGTATTTT. Translated: CASSLGYRTDTQYF.

This chain connects TRBV28 to TRBJ2-1; 11 nucleotides match TRBD2. Germline CDR1 MDHEN, CDR2 SYDVKM. This CDR3 contains 17 residues. J was trimmed by 3 bases and V by 4 bases; bases with no gene match: 8. DNA for the CDR3: TGTGCCAGCAGTTCCTCGACTAGCGGGGCCTACTACAATGAGCAGTTCTTC. As protein: CASSSSTSGAYYNEQFF.

This rearrangement joins TRBV7-9 to TRBJ2-7; TRBD1 agrees at 8 bases. V trimming: 2 bases; J trimming: 2 bases; junction bases outside the gene matches: 8. This CDR3 has 16 amino acids. CDR1 and CDR2 from the germline V gene are SEHNR and FQNEAQ (reference sequence). The CDR3 bases are TGTGCCAGCAGCTTACCCCCCGGACAGGGCGCCTACGAGCAGTACTTC. Translating gives CASSLPPGQGAYEQYF.

There are many counts of this clonotype. The V gene is TRBV4-2, the J gene TRBJ1-4; D gene ambiguous. V dropped 6 bases and J dropped 8 bases, with 10 bases sitting between them. The CDR3 extends over 12 amino acids. Germline loops: CDR1 LGHNA, CDR2 YNFKEQ. CDR3 DNA sequence: TGTGCCAGCAGTCCCTTAGGGGAAAAACTGTTTTTT. Amino acids: CASSPLGEKLFF.

The chain recombines TRBV3-1 with TRBJ1-2; D possibly corresponds to TRBD1 (6 bases). The CDR3 contains 15 residues. Germline CDR1 and CDR2: LGHDT and YNNKEL (reference sequence). Trimming left V 6 bases short and J 8 bases short, with 22 bases between. The DNA of the CDR3 is TGTGCCAGCAGTCAGGGGCCAGGGCCGTTCGGGGGCTACACCTTC. Residues: CASSQGPGPFGGYTF.

The rearrangement joins TRBV25-1 to TRBJ2-7, with TRBD1 identical over 8 bases. This CDR3 comprises 18 residues. V was clipped by 2 bases and J by 3 bases; unmatched bases: 15. CDR1 is MGHDK, CDR2 SYGVNS, per germline. CDR3 region: CASSEGPDRQGRHYEQYF. In DNA form, the CDR3 reads TGTGCCAGCAGTGAAGGCCCGGATCGACAGGGGAGGCACTACGAGCAGTACTTC.

At least ten counts were recorded for this clonotype. The rearrangement links TRBV7-2 to TRBJ1-5, with D perhaps matching TRBD1 (6 bases). The CDR3 has 13 residues. The germline CDR1 and CDR2 sequences are SGHTA and FQGNSA. Trimming shortened V by 2 bases and J by 5 bases, and 7 bases separated the two germline ends. In DNA form, the CDR3 reads TGTGCCAGCAGCTTATGGACAGATCAGCCCCAGCATTTT. Amino acid sequence: CASSLWTDQPQHF.

This clonotype has a count of ten or more. The rearrangement uses TRBV7-2 and TRBJ2-1, with 7 bases fitting TRBD2. This CDR3 has 13 amino acids. Trimming cost V 5 bases and J 7 bases; bases outside gene matches: 5. Germline V gene data show CDR1 as SGHTA and CDR2 as FQGNSA. In DNA, the CDR3 is TGTGCCAGCAGCCCCTGGGGGGGGAATGAGCAGTTCTTC. Its protein is CASSPWGGNEQFF. Together with reference TRBV7-2 and TRBJ2-1, the CDR3 gives the full variable domain: GAGVSQSPSNKVTEKGKDVELRCDPISGHTALYWYRQSLGQGLEFLIYFQGNSAPDKSGLPSDRFSAERTGGSVSTLTIQRTQQEDSAVYLCASSPWGGNEQFFGPGTRLTVL.

This clonotype has a single count. This chain links TRBV28 with TRBJ1-1; D gene ambiguous. The CDR3 extends over 11 amino acids. Germline-derived CDR1 and CDR2 are MDHEN and SYDVKM. The ends were cut back, 7 bases at V and 4 bases at J, with 7 bases in the middle. CDR3 in DNA: TGTGCCAGCACTACGGGCACTGAAGCTTTCTTT. Protein product: CASTTGTEAFF. The whole variable domain, filled in from reference TRBV28 and TRBJ1-1, reads DVKVTQSSRYLVKRTGEKVFLECVQDMDHENMFWYRQDPGLGLRLIYFSYDVKMKEKGDIPEGYSVSREKKERFSLILESASTNQTSMYLCASTTGTEAFFGQGTRLTVV.

This clonotype was recorded at least ten times. The chain links TRBV7-9 to TRBJ2-1; a possible D gene is TRBD1 (5 bases). V dropped 1 base and J dropped 3 bases, with 13 bases sitting between them. The CDR3 is 16 residues long. Germline-derived CDR1 and CDR2 are SEHNR and FQNEAQ (reference sequence). DNA of the CDR3: TGTGCCAGCAGCTTAGACGCAGGGTTGGACTACAATGAGCAGTTCTTC. This codes for CASSLDAGLDYNEQFF. The full variable domain, rest sourced from reference TRBV7-9 and TRBJ2-1, is DTGVSQNPRHKITKRGQNVTFRCDPISEHNRLYWYRQTLGQGPEFLTYFQNEAQLEKSRLLSDRFSAERPKGSFSTLEIQRTEQGDSAMYLCASSLDAGLDYNEQFFGPGTRLTVL.

Many counts were recorded for this clonotype. This chain joins TRBV7-8 and TRBJ1-1; no firm D call. Germline values: CDR1 SGHVS, CDR2 FQNEAQ. V shed 0 bases and J shed 4 bases, with 9 bases lying between them. CDR3 length equals 14 residues. The CDR3 region has the DNA TGTGCCAGCAGCTTAGCCGGCCTCGGCACTGAAGCTTTCTTT. This translates into CASSLAGLGTEAFF.

This clonotype was seen a handful of times. The rearrangement uses TRBV12-3 or TRBV12-4 and TRBJ2-1; 8 bases line up with TRBD2. The CDR3 covers 14 residues. The V gene end was trimmed by 9 bases and the J gene end by 6 bases; junction bases not matched to a gene: 10. Here the CDR3 DNA reads TGTGCCAGTATTCGGGGGGGGGCGGGCAATGAGCAGTTCTTC. Protein: CASIRGGAGNEQFF.

V gene TRBV2 combines with J gene TRBJ1-4, with D possibly TRBD1 on 5 matching bases. V was pared by 6 bases and J by 4 bases, with 18 bases between. Germline-derived CDR1 and CDR2 are SNHLY and FYNNEI. There are 16 residues in the CDR3. CDR3: CASSVERQRINEKLFF. The CDR3, as DNA: TGTGCCAGCAGCGTCGAGAGACAGCGAATTAATGAAAAACTGTTTTTT.

The sample holds a few counts of this clonotype. V gene TRBV20-1 combines with J gene TRBJ2-5; D is perhaps TRBD1 or TRBD2 (6 bases each). Trimming took 3 bases from V and 5 from J, leaving 19 bases between them. The CDR3 is 15 residues long. The germline gives CDR1 DFQATT, CDR2 SNEGSKA (reference sequence). CDR3 DNA: TGCAGTGCTAGTCCCCTCAAGGGGGGCCTGGAGACCCAGTACTTC. Its translation: CSASPLKGGLETQYF.

There are a few counts of this clonotype. The rearrangement joins TRBV12-3 or TRBV12-4 to TRBJ2-2; 11 bases line up with TRBD1. V lost 5 bases, J lost 5 bases, and 13 bases stayed unmatched. This CDR3 contains 18 residues. The CDR3 spells CASSRPSDWDRGTGELFF. The DNA of the CDR3 is TGTGCCAGCAGTCGACCCAGCGACTGGGACAGGGGGACCGGGGAGCTGTTTTTT.

CDR3 bases: TGTGCCAGCAGCCAGGGACATCTCTACGAGCAGTACTTC. Translated: CASSQGHLYEQYF. V is TRBV6-2 or TRBV6-3 and J is TRBJ2-7; maybe TRBD1 (6 bases). V was cut by 6 bases and J by 3 bases, with 12 bases left in between. This CDR3 spans 13 amino acids. Germline values: CDR1 MNHEY, CDR2 SVGEGT.

A few counts support this clonotype. This chain links TRBV11-1 with TRBJ1-6; D not certain. V lost 6 bases to trimming and J lost 7 bases, with 10 bases between them. Looked up from germline, CDR1 is SGHAT and CDR2 is FQDESV (reference sequence). CDR3 length: 13 residues. For the CDR3, the DNA is TGTGCCAGCAGACTCGGACCCAATTCACCCCTCCACTTT. Protein sequence: CASRLGPNSPLHF. Complete variable domain (other parts from reference TRBV11-1 and TRBJ1-6): EAEVAQSPRYKITEKSQAVAFWCDPISGHATLYWYRQILGQGPELLVQFQDESVVDDSQLPKDRFSAERLKGVDSTLKIQPAELGDSAMYLCASRLGPNSPLHFGNGTRLTVT.